This T cell receptor beta chain was sequenced during a study of identical twins. This clonotype came up a few times. TCRdb reanalysed the 5' RACE reads using MiXCR and keeps one entry per CDR3 protein. The sample has 500,000 to 650,000 distinct CDR3 sequences; around 20% are singletons. The sample also formed part of further work on yellow fever vaccine responses in identical twins.

The clonotype comes from a woman younger than 30 in good health. Material for sequencing was CD4+ T cells sorted from blood.

CDR3 nucleotide sequence: TGCAGTGCAGAGAAGGCGACGGGAGGCAGCGATGAGCAGTTCTTC. Amino acid sequence: CSAEKATGGSDEQFF. V gene TRBV20-1 combines with J gene TRBJ2-1; 7 nucleotides align to TRBD2. In germline, CDR1 is DFQATT, CDR2 SNEGSKA (reference sequence). J was trimmed by 8 bases and V by 6 bases; bases with no gene match: 16. The CDR3 contains 15 residues.